The 27 T cell receptor beta chains listed next were all sequenced from one sample in a study of blood T cells in healthy people across ages. For the second PCR, which ran for roughly 7 to 11 cycles, a sample-barcoded 5' primer and a J-beta primer mix were used. TCRdb redid the calling of the 5' RACE reads with MiXCR, one entry per CDR3 protein. In the table there are 1.5 million to 2 million distinct CDR3 sequences, roughly 27% of which are singletons. Sample: blood. Source of these receptors: a woman aged 25-40 years in good health.

A few counts support this clonotype. The V call is TRBV5-1, the J call TRBJ2-5, with 10 bases identical to TRBD2. This CDR3 spans 17 amino acids. Trimming removed 4 bases from V and 5 bases from J; junction bases left unmatched: 14. The germline V gene has CDR1 SGHRS and CDR2 YFSETQ. In nucleotides, the CDR3 is TGCGCCAGCAGCCTGGCCTTTTCTAGCGGGAGAATGGAGACCCAGTACTTC. It is translated as CASSLAFSSGRMETQYF.

This clonotype was seen a single time. V is TRBV5-5 and J is TRBJ2-7; D gene uncertain. The J call may be in error: the DNA end matches TRBJ2-5 better. Germline V gene data show CDR1 as SGHKS and CDR2 as YYEKEE (reference sequence). The CDR3 covers 14 residues. The CDR3 sequence is CASSLINRRETQYF. DNA for the CDR3: TGTGCCAGCAGCTTGATAAACAGACGAGAGACCCAGTACTTC.

On this clonotype: The junction departs from the called germline gene at one end, perhaps through a read error. This chain joins TRBV3-1 and TRBJ1-2; D is possibly TRBD1 (5 bases). This CDR3 spans 15 amino acids. Germline CDR1 LGHDT, CDR2 YNNKEL (reference sequence). CDR3 protein: CASSQGLGGRYGCTF. CDR3 DNA: TGTGCCAGCAGCCAAGGGTTGGGGGGACGCTATGGCTGCACCTTC.

This clonotype was found a few times. The CDR3 DNA reads as TGCGCCAGCAGCTGGATAGCGGGGGGGCCTAAGACCCAGTACTTC. This encodes CASSWIAGGPKTQYF. The chain uses TRBV5-1 and TRBJ2-5; 11 nucleotides line up with TRBD2. The CDR3 is 15 amino acids. Germline trimming cut 3 bases from V and 6 bases from J; bases unmatched to any gene: 7. Germline V lookup: CDR1 SGHRS, CDR2 YFSETQ.

The V call is TRBV7-3, the J call TRBJ2-3, with D possibly matching TRBD2 (5 bases). The CDR3 sequence is 14 residues long. Trimming removed 3 bases at V and 7 bases at J, with 14 bases between. Germline CDR1 reads SGHTA; CDR2 reads FQGTGA. The CDR3 spells CASSFHFGEYTQYF. The DNA for the CDR3 is TGTGCCAGCAGCTTTCACTTTGGGGAGTATACGCAGTATTTT. Full variable domain (outside the CDR3, taken from reference TRBV7-3 and TRBJ2-3): GAGVSQTPSNKVTEKGKYVELRCDPISGHTALYWYRQSLGQGPEFLIYFQGTGAADDSGLPNDRFFAVRPEGSVSTLKIQRTERGDSAVYLCASSFHFGEYTQYFGPGTRLTVL.

The rearrangement joins TRBV30 to TRBJ1-5; 9 bases are a match to TRBD1. After removal of 0 bases from V and 3 bases from J, the junction contained 12 bases not matched to a gene. Germline CDR1 and CDR2: GTSNPN and SVGIG (reference sequence). The CDR3 extends over 18 amino acids. CDR3 coding DNA: TGTGCCTGGAGTGTACCGGGACAGGGTGCGATGAACAATCAGCCCCAGCATTTT. Translating gives CAWSVPGQGAMNNQPQHF.

Points on this clonotype: A much larger clone differs by one base, so this may be a read error. This chain joins TRBV6-5 and TRBJ2-7; the D is unclear. CDR1 and CDR2 from the germline V gene are MNHEY and SVGAGI. The CDR3 covers 14 residues. The DNA for the CDR3 is TGTGCCAGCAGTTACTCGTCCGTTTCCTACAAGCAGTACTTC. This sequence encodes CASSYSSVSYKQYF.

A few counts support this clonotype. The gene calls are TRBV24-1 and TRBJ2-7, with no clear D. Trimming took 1 base from V and 3 from J, leaving 6 bases between them. CDR1 and CDR2 from the germline V gene are KGHDR and SFDVKD. The CDR3 totals 13 residues. This chain's CDR3 is CATSDFTGYEQYF. CDR3 DNA: TGTGCCACCAGTGATTTTACTGGCTACGAGCAGTACTTC.

This rearrangement joins TRBV24-1 to TRBJ2-2; TRBD2 might be the D (6 bases). This CDR3 has 19 amino acids. Between the trimmed V and J ends, which lost 1 base and 1 base, there was a span of 18 bases. Germline V gives CDR1 KGHDR, CDR2 SFDVKD. The CDR3 sequence: CATSDFETGVIENTGELFF. The CDR3 region has the DNA TGTGCCACCAGTGATTTTGAAACGGGAGTCATAGAGAACACCGGGGAGCTGTTTTTT.

As to this clonotype: Since no conserved phenylalanine or tryptophan closes the CDR3, a read error is the likely cause. The rearrangement links TRBV5-1 to TRBJ1-2; D is unresolved. This CDR3 region has 16 residues. V dropped 3 bases and J dropped 0 bases, with 15 bases sitting between them. The germline CDR1 and CDR2 sequences are SGHRS and YFSETQ. The CDR3 is CASSSAAGYTNYGYTV. CDR3 DNA: TGCGCCAGCAGCTCGGCCGCGGGGTACACTAACTATGGCTACACCGTC.

V usage is TRBV6-6 and J usage is TRBJ2-1, with 11 bases fitting TRBD2. This CDR3 spans 15 amino acids. J was trimmed by 6 bases and V by 6 bases; bases with no gene match: 7. CDR1 is MNHNY and CDR2 is SVGAGI in the germline V gene (reference sequence). CDR3 protein: CASSHSGREANEQFF. For the CDR3, the DNA is TGTGCCAGCAGCCATAGCGGGAGGGAGGCCAATGAGCAGTTCTTC.

In its sample, this clonotype was seen a few times. The chain combines TRBV5-1 with TRBJ1-5, with 7 nucleotides matching TRBD1. V lost 0 bases and J lost 8; bases outside the gene matches: 5. The CDR3 runs to 14 residues. Germline V CDR1 and CDR2: SGHRS, YFSETQ. The chain's CDR3 is CASSLAAGGEPQHF. In DNA form, the CDR3 reads TGCGCCAGCAGCTTGGCGGCAGGGGGAGAGCCCCAGCATTTT.

This clonotype turned up a few times. This chain uses TRBV10-3 with TRBJ2-3, with D perhaps matching TRBD1 or TRBD2 (5 bases each). With 3 bases removed from V and 1 base from J, the gap between germline ends came to 17 bases. The CDR3 totals 17 residues. Germline values: CDR1 ENHRY, CDR2 SYGVKD. CDR3 loop: CAISEWGTAGGTDTQYF. The CDR3 coding sequence is TGTGCCATCAGTGAATGGGGGACCGCTGGTGGCACAGATACGCAGTATTTT.

Many counts were recorded for this clonotype. V and J are TRBV20-1 and TRBJ2-5; weak D call: TRBD2 (6 bases). From germline, CDR1 is DFQATT and CDR2 SNEGSKA (reference sequence). V gave up 8 bases and J gave up 2 bases, with 12 bases separating them. The CDR3 runs to 12 residues. The CDR3 is CSPIAGQETQYF. The CDR3 bases are TGCAGTCCCATCGCGGGGCAAGAGACCCAGTACTTC.

The V gene is TRBV2, the J gene TRBJ2-1; 12 bases match TRBD2. The CDR3 totals 15 residues. Germline V gene sequence: CDR1 SNHLY, CDR2 FYNNEI. The J segment lost 5 bases and the V segment lost 4 bases, leaving 3 bases of the junction unmatched. CDR3 nucleotides: TGTGCCAGCAGTGGGACTAGCGGGGTAGACAATGAGCAGTTCTTC. It is translated as CASSGTSGVDNEQFF.

This chain links TRBV5-1 with TRBJ2-3; D gene ambiguous. V was cut by 0 bases and J by 1 base, with 9 bases left in between. Germline V CDR1 and CDR2: SGHRS, YFSETQ. This CDR3 is built from 15 residues. The CDR3 spells CASSLDRLGTDTQYF. DNA for the CDR3: TGCGCCAGCAGCTTGGACCGCCTGGGCACAGATACGCAGTATTTT.

This clonotype was counted many times. This chain joins TRBV28 and TRBJ2-5; the match to TRBD2 covers 7 bases. The CDR3 extends over 15 amino acids. Unmatched junction bases numbered 5, after V lost 4 bases and J lost 0 bases. Per the germline V gene, CDR1 is MDHEN and CDR2 is SYDVKM. The CDR3 DNA is TGTGCCAGCAGTTCGGGAGGCGGGTACCAAGAGACCCAGTACTTC. Translating it yields CASSSGGGYQETQYF.

Turning to this clonotype: This may arise from a read error, as a much more abundant clone is one base away. The chain couples TRBV29-1 to TRBJ1-2; TRBD1 matches 8 bases. CDR1 SQVTM and CDR2 ANQGSEA come from the germline V gene. V trimming: 2 bases; J trimming: 7 bases; junction bases outside the gene matches: 9. The length of the CDR3 is 14 residues. The CDR3, as DNA: TGCAGCGTTGAATTGGGCAGGGGGCAGGCTGGCTACACCTTC. This translates into CSVELGRGQAGYTF.

Notes on this clonotype: One junction end disagrees with the germline gene, perhaps due to a read error. The chain couples TRBV5-1 to TRBJ1-5; 10 bases are a match to TRBD1. Germline-derived CDR1 and CDR2 are SGHRS and YFSETQ. This CDR3 is 16 amino acids long. The CDR3 DNA reads as TGCGCCAACAGCTTGGGCCCGGGACAGGGGAATCAGCCCCAGCATTTT. This gives the protein CANSLGPGQGNQPQHF.

At least ten counts were recorded for this clonotype. The CDR3 reads CASSVDLISPLHF. For the CDR3, the DNA is TGTGCCAGCAGCGTAGATCTTATTTCACCCCTCCACTTT. This chain uses TRBV9 with TRBJ1-6; no firm D call. Germline loops: CDR1 SGDLS, CDR2 YYNGEE. Trimming shortened V by 0 bases and J by 9 bases, and 7 bases separated the two germline ends. CDR3 length: 13 residues. The variable domain in full, with the rest retrieved from reference TRBV9 and TRBJ1-6, is DSGVTQTPKHLITATGQRVTLRCSPRSGDLSVYWYQQSLDQGLQFLIQYYNGEERAKGNILERFSAQQFPDLHSELNLSSLELGDSALYFCASSVDLISPLHFGNGTRLTVT.

The gene calls are TRBV7-2 and TRBJ2-3; D is ambiguous. CDR1 and CDR2 (germline): SGHTA, FQGNSA. The CDR3 totals 14 residues. V was trimmed by 2 bases and J by 5 bases, leaving 11 bases between them. In DNA form, the CDR3 reads TGTGCCAGCAGCTTATCTATGGTGGGAGATACGCAGTATTTT. Residues: CASSLSMVGDTQYF.

Points on this clonotype: An end of the junction differs from the germline gene, which may be a read error. The rearrangement links TRBV3-1 to TRBJ2-3, with 7 bases lining up with TRBD2. CDR3 size: 20 residues. Germline loops: CDR1 LGHDT, CDR2 YNNKEL (reference sequence). CDR3 residues: CTSSPQVGRGTDSSTDTQYF. Written as DNA, the CDR3 is TGTACCAGCAGCCCGCAGGTTGGGCGGGGGACCGATTCTAGCACAGATACGCAGTATTTT.

Comments on this clonotype: The junction does not match germline at one end; this may be a read error. The V call is TRBV9, the J call TRBJ2-3, with 8 bases matching TRBD2. Germline lookup yields CDR1 SGDLS and CDR2 YYNGEE. CDR3 length equals 17 residues. The CDR3 DNA sequence: TGTGCCGGCAGCGTAGCTACCGGAAGCGGGAGTGGAGATACGCAGTATTTT. Translation gives CAGSVATGSGSGDTQYF.

This clonotype was seen repeatedly, ten times or more. This chain connects TRBV27 to TRBJ2-7; the D gene is possibly TRBD1 (8 bases). CDR3 length: 15 amino acids. The germline V gene encodes CDR1 MNHEY and CDR2 SMNVEV (reference sequence). The germline V and J ends were trimmed by 6 bases and 6 bases, with 21 bases remaining between them. CDR3 sequence (DNA): TGTGCCAGCAGCGATGGCGGGGGACAGGCGGCCGAGCAGTACTTC. It translates to CASSDGGGQAAEQYF.

This rearrangement joins TRBV6-5 to TRBJ1-2, with D possibly matching TRBD1 (6 bases). The CDR3 loop spans 16 amino acids. CDR1 MNHEY and CDR2 SVGAGI come from the germline V gene. V lost 5 bases and J lost 4, with 20 bases in between. The CDR3: CASSRGVDSEIYGYTF. Here the CDR3 DNA reads TGTGCCAGCAGTAGGGGGGTGGACAGCGAGATCTATGGCTACACCTTC.

Remarks on this clonotype: A read error may explain this, as a much larger clone is one base away. The conserved final phenylalanine or tryptophan is absent from the CDR3, which likely points to a read error. The V and J genes are TRBV7-3 and TRBJ1-6; TRBD1 matches 8 bases. V lost 5 bases to trimming and J lost 5 bases; unmatched junction nucleotides: 5. Germline CDR1 reads SGHTA; CDR2 reads FQGTGA. The CDR3 has 15 residues. The chain's CDR3 is CASSNRDRHNSPLHV. The CDR3 bases are TGTGCCAGCAGCAACCGGGACAGGCATAATTCACCCCTCCACGTT.

Concerning this clonotype: Given a much more abundant clone one base away, this may be a read error. V is TRBV5-1 and J is TRBJ2-5; D is undetermined. CDR1 and CDR2 (germline): SGHRS, YFSETQ. The CDR3 consists of 13 residues. The CDR3 region is CASSPTYQDTQYF. The CDR3 DNA reads TGCGCCAGCAGCCCAACGTACCAAGATACCCAGTACTTC. The complete variable domain, with remaining parts taken from reference TRBV5-1 and TRBJ2-5, reads KAGVTQTPRYLIKTRGQQVTLSCSPISGHRSVSWYQQTPGQGLQFLFEYFSETQRNKGNFPGRFSGRQFSNSRSEMNVSTLELGDSALYLCASSPTYQDTQYFGPGTRLLVL.